Following are 28 T cell receptor beta chains from one sample sequenced in a study of blood T cell repertoires in COVID-19 (dated by TCRdb to about 2020). The library relied on the immunoSEQ multiplex PCR assay. Here the immuneACCESS table is served through TCRdb, limited to in-frame sequences with V and J called. Missing clones are a known gap in these copies; in checked studies unresolved V genes cover under half, and the rest lacks a known reason. The sample table contains more than 200,000 clones; only one count was recorded for roughly 88% of them. The ten largest clones add up to about 0.7% of the sample. What was sequenced was peripheral blood. All receptors derive from a human donor in a cohort sampled during active COVID-19.

The CDR3 spells CASSFRAAGGSNQPQHF. The CDR3 DNA reads TGTGCCAGCAGTTTTAGGGCGGCAGGGGGAAGCAATCAGCCCCAGCATTTT. This rearrangement joins TRBV28 to TRBJ1-5, with TRBD1 matching 7 bases. V lost 3 bases to trimming and J lost 1 base; unmatched junction nucleotides: 9. The CDR3 consists of 17 residues. CDR1 is MDHEN and CDR2 is SYDVKM in the germline V gene.

The chain uses TRBV6-1 and TRBJ1-2; D unresolved. Germline V gives CDR1 MNHNS, CDR2 SASEGT. The CDR3 has 16 residues. Trimming removed 3 bases at V and 1 base at J, with 15 bases between. CDR3 sequence (DNA): TGTGCCAGCAGTGAGGAGTACGGCAGAGATAACTATGGCTACACCTTC. Translation gives CASSEEYGRDNYGYTF.

V and J are TRBV27 and TRBJ2-7, with a tentative D call TRBD1 (6 bases). Trimming shortened V by 2 bases and J by 2 bases, and 7 bases separated the two germline ends. Germline CDR1 reads MNHEY; CDR2 reads SMNVEV (reference sequence). The CDR3 sequence is 13 residues long. The CDR3: CASSLNRAYEQYF. The CDR3 DNA follows: TGTGCCAGCAGTTTAAACAGGGCCTACGAGCAGTACTTC.

The chain links TRBV9 to TRBJ1-2; D is perhaps TRBD1 (6 bases). There are 14 residues in the CDR3. The V and J ends lost 0 bases and 8 bases respectively, with 14 bases between them. CDR1 SGDLS and CDR2 YYNGEE come from the germline V gene. The CDR3 nucleotides read TGTGCCAGCAGCGTAGATATGGGGGCCCCAGGCTACACCTTC. Protein: CASSVDMGAPGYTF.

The genes are TRBV6-5 and TRBJ2-7, with 8 bases identical to TRBD2. The J segment lost 2 bases and the V segment lost 6 bases, leaving 9 bases of the junction unmatched. Germline CDR1 and CDR2: MNHEY and SVGAGI. This CDR3 is 15 amino acids long. CDR3 sequence (DNA): TGTGCCAGCAGGGGACTTGCGGGGGGTACCTACGAGCAGTACTTC. Translated, it gives CASRGLAGGTYEQYF.

This clone was seen only once. The chain uses TRBV3-1 (or the pseudogene TRBV3-2) and TRBJ2-3, with a weak D call TRBD1 (6 bases). CDR3 size: 17 residues. The V end was cut by 4 bases, the J end by 5 bases, with 22 bases between. Germline V CDR1 and CDR2: LGHDT, YNNKEL (reference sequence). The CDR3 bases are TGTGCCAGCAGCCGTCTCAAGGGGGAACAAGATAGAGATACGCAGTATTTT. It codes for CASSRLKGEQDRDTQYF.

The rearrangement joins TRBV5-1 to TRBJ1-1; D unclear. The ends were cut back, 2 bases at V and 4 bases at J, with 15 bases in the middle. CDR3 length: 15 residues. CDR1 is SGHRS, CDR2 YFSETQ, per germline. CDR3 bases: TGCGCCAGCAGCTTAATATCAGAGACTGGCACTGAAGCTTTCTTT. The encoded protein is CASSLISETGTEAFF.

J is TRBJ1-1 and V is TRBV6-5; 10 nucleotides line up with TRBD1. The ends lost 5 bases at V and 5 bases at J; junction bases unmatched: 5. Germline values: CDR1 MNHEY, CDR2 SVGAGI. The CDR3 extends over 14 amino acids. The CDR3 sequence is CASSIRDRGTEAFF. Written as DNA, the CDR3 is TGTGCCAGCAGTATCCGGGACAGGGGAACTGAAGCTTTCTTT.

This clone was counted only a few times. This chain joins TRBV27 and TRBJ1-2; weak D call: TRBD1 (5 bases). Germline loops: CDR1 MNHEY, CDR2 SMNVEV (reference sequence). The CDR3 spans 15 residues. V gave up 5 bases and J gave up 2 bases, with 15 bases separating them. This CDR3 is CASSVLPQGNYGYTF. The CDR3 DNA is TGTGCCAGCAGTGTCTTACCGCAGGGAAACTATGGCTACACCTTC.

This clone was detected only once. V and J are TRBV5-4 and TRBJ2-1; D might be TRBD2 (6 bases). Germline V gene sequence: CDR1 SGHNT, CDR2 YYREEE (reference sequence). Trimming cost V 0 bases and J 15 bases, with 16 bases left between them. The CDR3 spans 13 residues. The chain's CDR3 is CASSLAGVNGGFF. Written as DNA, the CDR3 is TGTGCCAGCAGCTTGGCGGGGGTAAATGGGGGGTTCTTC.

The chain recombines TRBV7-2 with TRBJ2-5, with a weak D call TRBD2 (6 bases). Per the germline V gene, CDR1 is SGHTA and CDR2 is FQGNSA. Deletions cut 2 bases from V and 5 bases from J, with 21 bases between. This CDR3 region has 17 residues. CDR3 region: CASSLIGAGPGIETQYF. Here the CDR3 DNA reads TGTGCCAGCAGCTTAATTGGGGCGGGGCCTGGGATCGAGACCCAGTACTTC.

V gene TRBV6-2 or TRBV6-3 combines with J gene TRBJ1-4, with 8 nucleotides matching TRBD1. Germline CDR1 and CDR2: MNHEY and SVGEGT. The junction had 11 bases not matched to a gene; V was cut back by 2 bases and J by 6 bases. The CDR3 sequence is 17 residues long. CDR3 amino acids: CASSYGVRGQGYEKLFF. The CDR3 DNA sequence: TGTGCCAGCAGTTACGGGGTGCGAGGACAGGGTTATGAAAAACTGTTTTTT.

V is TRBV6-6 and J is TRBJ1-6; D is ambiguous. The CDR3 is made up of 15 amino acids. CDR1 and CDR2 (germline): MNHNY, SVGAGI (reference sequence). V lost 2 bases to trimming and J lost 8 bases, with 13 bases between them. The CDR3 protein is CASSYDQANHSPLHF. The CDR3 DNA is TGTGCCAGCAGTTACGATCAGGCGAATCATTCACCCCTCCACTTT.

The chain recombines TRBV19 with TRBJ1-1; D ambiguous. Germline lookup yields CDR1 LNHDA and CDR2 SQIVND (reference sequence). Deletions cut 0 bases from V and 4 bases from J, with 21 bases between. The CDR3 has 18 residues. CDR3 DNA sequence: TGTGCCAGTAGTATAGATCGTCTCTCAGCGGCGGGCAGCACTGAAGCTTTCTTT. Translation: CASSIDRLSAAGSTEAFF. Using reference TRBV19 and TRBJ1-1 for the parts outside the CDR3, the full variable domain is DGGITQSPKYLFRKEGQNVTLSCEQNLNHDAMYWYRQDPGQGLRLIYYSQIVNDFQKGDIAEGYSVSREKKESFPLTVTSAQKNPTAFYLCASSIDRLSAAGSTEAFFGQGTRLTVV.

This clone was detected only a few times. This sequence joins TRBV28 and TRBJ2-7; D possibly corresponds to TRBD1 (6 bases). The V and J ends lost 3 bases and 1 base respectively, with 10 bases between them. Germline V gene lookup returns CDR1 MDHEN and CDR2 SYDVKM. The CDR3 runs to 14 residues. The CDR3 loop is CASSFRQGSYEQYF. DNA of the CDR3: TGTGCCAGCAGTTTCCGCCAGGGGTCCTACGAGCAGTACTTC.

V usage is TRBV7-2 and J usage is TRBJ2-7; 7 bases line up with TRBD2. The length of the CDR3 is 15 residues. The germline V gene has CDR1 SGHTA and CDR2 FQGNSA. The trim removed 0 bases at V and 0 bases at J, leaving 2 bases unmatched. The CDR3: CASSLALAASYEQYF. The CDR3 DNA sequence: TGTGCCAGCAGCTTAGCCCTAGCGGCCTCCTACGAGCAGTACTTC.

This clone was found once. The chain carries TRBV18 and TRBJ1-1, with D possibly TRBD1 on 5 matching bases. The V gene's germline CDR1 is KGHSH and CDR2 LQKENI. Trimming took off 3 bases at V and 4 bases at J, with 12 bases between the two ends. This CDR3 has 14 residues. The CDR3: CASSPSGGGTEAFF. The DNA for the CDR3 is TGTGCCAGCTCACCCTCGGGGGGGGGCACTGAAGCTTTCTTT.

The chain recombines TRBV7-8 with TRBJ2-5; the D is unclear. The CDR3 runs 11 residues. V was trimmed by 5 bases and J by 4 bases, leaving 5 bases between them. Germline CDR1 SGHVS, CDR2 FQNEAQ. CDR3 nucleotide sequence: TGTGCCAGCAGCCCCTCAGAGACCCAGTACTTC. Translating gives CASSPSETQYF.

This clone was counted once. V usage is TRBV14 and J usage is TRBJ2-3, with D possibly matching TRBD1 (5 bases). The CDR3 sequence is 21 residues long. The germline V and J ends were trimmed by 0 bases and 3 bases, with 28 bases remaining between them. Germline CDR1 reads SGHDN; CDR2 reads FVKESK. DNA of the CDR3: TGTGCCAGCAGCCAAGAAGTCTGGGGCGTCTACTCGGGTAGTTTAACAGATACGCAGTATTTT. This sequence encodes CASSQEVWGVYSGSLTDTQYF. Variable domain in full (rest from reference TRBV14 and TRBJ2-3): EAGVTQFPSHSVIEKGQTVTLRCDPISGHDNLYWYRRVMGKEIKFLLHFVKESKQDESGMPNNRFLAERTGGTYSTLKVQPAELEDSGVYFCASSQEVWGVYSGSLTDTQYFGPGTRLTVL.

J is TRBJ1-1 and V is TRBV12-3 or TRBV12-4, with D perhaps TRBD1 (6 bases). The germline V and J ends were trimmed by 4 bases and 5 bases, with 8 bases remaining between them. The CDR3 has 12 amino acids. The CDR3 nucleotides are TGTGCCAGCAGTTACAGGGTTACTGAAGCTTTCTTT. It specifies CASSYRVTEAFF.

CDR3 DNA: TGTGCCAGCAGTTTTGTCAGGGGAACCTACGAGCAGTACTTC. Protein sequence: CASSFVRGTYEQYF. The V call is TRBV27, the J call TRBJ2-7; D is perhaps TRBD1 (6 bases). Trimming cost V 3 bases and J 2 bases, with 11 bases left between them. Germline values: CDR1 MNHEY, CDR2 SMNVEV (reference sequence). The CDR3 extends over 14 amino acids.

The rearrangement joins TRBV6-1 to TRBJ1-3; D unclear. The CDR3 contains 15 residues. Germline V lookup: CDR1 MNHNS, CDR2 SASEGT. Trimming shortened V by 1 base and J by 1 base, and 8 bases separated the two germline ends. The CDR3 is CASSEGSVSGNTIYF. In DNA, the CDR3 is TGTGCCAGCAGTGAAGGGAGTGTATCTGGAAACACCATATATTTT.

This clone has just one count. The chain links TRBV5-5 to TRBJ2-7; possible D gene TRBD1, 5 bases. The CDR3 has 15 residues. The ends were cut back, 4 bases at V and 2 bases at J, with 16 bases in the middle. Germline V gene lookup returns CDR1 SGHKS and CDR2 YYEKEE (reference sequence). DNA of the CDR3: TGTGCCAGCAGCCCCCTTAAGACAGCTACCTACGAGCAGTACTTC. It encodes CASSPLKTATYEQYF. The variable domain in full, completed from reference TRBV5-5 and TRBJ2-7, reads DAGVTQSPTHLIKTRGQQVTLRCSPISGHKSVSWYQQVLGQGPQFIFQYYEKEERGRGNFPDRFSARQFPNYSSELNVNALLLGDSALYLCASSPLKTATYEQYFGPGTRLTVT.

The genes are TRBV6-5 and TRBJ2-7; 7 positions match TRBD1. V gave up 6 bases and J gave up 2 bases; unmatched junction bases: 7. The V gene's germline CDR1 is MNHEY and CDR2 SVGAGI. CDR3 size: 14 residues. This CDR3 is CASRLRDRAYEQYF. The CDR3 DNA reads TGTGCCAGCAGACTCCGGGACAGAGCCTACGAGCAGTACTTC.

This chain links TRBV24-1 with TRBJ2-1, with 7 nucleotides matching TRBD2. This CDR3 has 16 amino acids. V trimming: 1 base; J trimming: 4 bases; junction bases outside the gene matches: 6. Germline loops: CDR1 KGHDR, CDR2 SFDVKD. The CDR3 sequence: CATSDFNSGSYNEQFF. In nucleotides, the CDR3 is TGTGCCACCAGTGATTTCAATAGCGGGTCTTACAATGAGCAGTTCTTC.

J is TRBJ1-1 and V is TRBV9; a weak D match, TRBD1 (5 bases). This CDR3 has 14 amino acids. Germline-derived CDR1 and CDR2 are SGDLS and YYNGEE. V lost 0 bases and J 7 bases, leaving 13 bases between the germline ends. This CDR3 reads CASSVDGGNVEAFF. DNA for the CDR3: TGTGCCAGCAGCGTAGATGGGGGGAATGTTGAAGCTTTCTTT.

This clone was found once. V gene TRBV5-1 combines with J gene TRBJ1-2; D is undetermined. V was pared by 0 bases and J by 0 bases, with 9 bases between. CDR1 is SGHRS, CDR2 YFSETQ, per germline. The CDR3 consists of 15 residues. This chain's CDR3 is CASSLVVSANYGYTF. For the CDR3, the DNA is TGCGCCAGCAGCTTGGTCGTCAGCGCTAACTATGGCTACACCTTC.

This clone was observed a few times. V and J are TRBV4-1 and TRBJ1-1; the D gene is possibly TRBD1 (6 bases). Trimming stripped 2 bases from V and 1 base from J, with 14 bases between. From germline, CDR1 is MGHRA and CDR2 YSYEKL. The CDR3 contains 16 residues. The DNA of the CDR3 is TGCGCCAGCAGCCAACCCCCCGGGGGGCGGAACACTGAAGCTTTCTTT. Its protein is CASSQPPGGRNTEAFF.